These 25 T cell receptor beta chains share one sample of origin, sequenced in a study of T cells in Graves' hyperthyroidism and ophthalmopathy. Amplification targeted TCR beta CDR3 regions from RNA transcripts. The TCR CDR3 first-round RT-PCR relied on the HTBI primer set. TCRdb ran MiXCR on the multiplex PCR reads and lists one entry per CDR3 protein. The sample contains about 560,000 distinct CDR3 sequences, approximately 14% of which appear only once. Sequenced: blood. These receptors came from a woman in her thirties or forties with Graves' hyperthyroidism.

This clonotype was counted many times. This chain links TRBV20-1 with TRBJ2-7, with D hard to call. With 2 bases removed from V and 0 bases from J, the gap between germline ends came to 14 bases. The germline gives CDR1 DFQATT, CDR2 SNEGSKA (reference sequence). The CDR3 has 15 residues. The chain's CDR3 is CSARPGDWHSYEQYF. The DNA for the CDR3 is TGCAGTGCTAGACCCGGCGACTGGCACTCCTACGAGCAGTACTTC.

The chain employs TRBV19 and TRBJ1-5; TRBD1 might be the D (5 bases). Germline assignment: CDR1 LNHDA and CDR2 SQIVND (reference sequence). This CDR3 is built from 15 residues. V was shortened by 3 bases and J by 0 bases, with 9 bases between the two germline ends. CDR3 coding DNA: TGTGCCAGTAGTATCCGACAGACTAGCAATCAGCCCCAGCATTTT. It codes for CASSIRQTSNQPQHF.

The rearrangement uses TRBV6-1 and TRBJ2-1; 7 bases fit TRBD1. Germline loops: CDR1 MNHNS, CDR2 SASEGT. V shed 3 bases and J 9 bases; nucleotides not matched to a gene: 8. The CDR3 spans 14 residues. The CDR3 protein is CASSDRDSRSEQFF. The CDR3 nucleotides read TGTGCCAGCAGTGACCGGGACAGCCGCAGTGAGCAGTTCTTC.

At least ten counts were recorded for this clonotype. The chain employs TRBV30 and TRBJ2-7, with 7 bases matching TRBD1. The V and J ends lost 2 bases and 0 bases, in that order; junction bases with no gene match: 1. CDR1 is GTSNPN and CDR2 is SVGIG in the germline V gene (reference sequence). The CDR3 spans 13 residues. The CDR3 DNA reads TGTGCCTGGAGTCGGACAGGCTCCTACGAGCAGTACTTC. It is translated as CAWSRTGSYEQYF.

The rearrangement joins TRBV3-1 to TRBJ1-2; D perhaps matches TRBD1 (5 bases). V lost 0 bases and J 4 bases, leaving 15 bases between the germline ends. Germline assignment: CDR1 LGHDT and CDR2 YNNKEL (reference sequence). CDR3 size: 16 residues. CDR3 loop: CASSQEVQGSSYGYTF. CDR3 nucleotides: TGTGCCAGCAGCCAAGAGGTTCAGGGATCCTCCTATGGCTACACCTTC.

There are many counts of this clonotype. V usage is TRBV3-1 and J usage is TRBJ1-1; D may be TRBD1 (6 bases). Trimming pared 4 bases from V and 7 bases from J, leaving 10 bases between. CDR1 and CDR2 from the germline V gene are LGHDT and YNNKEL (reference sequence). The CDR3 runs to 12 residues. CDR3 in DNA: TGTGCCAGCAGCCCGACGGGACATGAAGCTTTCTTT. Protein sequence: CASSPTGHEAFF.

This clonotype has a handful of counts. The rearrangement uses TRBV24-1 and TRBJ1-1, with D unresolved. The CDR3 runs 12 residues. Germline lookup yields CDR1 KGHDR and CDR2 SFDVKD. V was clipped by 0 bases and J by 9 bases, with 7 bases between them. CDR3 DNA sequence: TGTGCCACCAGTGATTTGAGTGGGCAAGCTTTCTTT. As protein: CATSDLSGQAFF.

The chain uses TRBV6-2 or TRBV6-3 and TRBJ2-5; maybe TRBD1 (5 bases). The CDR3 sequence is 15 residues long. From germline, CDR1 is MNHEY and CDR2 SVGEGT. The ends were cut back, 4 bases at V and 5 bases at J, with 17 bases in the middle. CDR3 sequence reads: CASSFHSLKGETQYF. The CDR3 coding sequence is TGTGCCAGCAGTTTTCACTCACTCAAGGGGGAGACCCAGTACTTC.

This clonotype was found many times. The chain is built from TRBV20-1 and TRBJ2-7; TRBD2 matches 9 bases. The CDR3 has 15 amino acids. Trimming took 3 bases from V and 6 from J; bases not matched to a gene: 12. Germline lookup yields CDR1 DFQATT and CDR2 SNEGSKA (reference sequence). CDR3 bases: TGCAGTGCTAGCCGGATAGCGGGAGTAGATGGCGAGCAGTACTTC. Translated: CSASRIAGVDGEQYF.

Points on this clonotype: A much more abundant neighbour one base away suggests this may be a read error. The chain couples TRBV28 to TRBJ1-4; D ambiguous. CDR3 length: 19 amino acids. V was pared by 3 bases and J by 0 bases, with 20 bases between. Germline V lookup: CDR1 MDHEN, CDR2 SYDVKM. In DNA, the CDR3 is TGTGCCAGCAGTTTCCCTCGACTCACTTCCATCACAACTAATGAAAAACTGTTTTTT. Protein: CASSFPRLTSITTNEKLFF. Combining the CDR3 with reference TRBV28 and TRBJ1-4 gives the whole variable domain DVKVTQSSRYLVKRTGEKVFLECVQDMDHENMFWYRQDPGLGLRLIYFSYDVKMKEKGDIPEGYSVSREKKERFSLILESASTNQTSMYLCASSFPRLTSITTNEKLFFGSGTQLSVL.

This clonotype was seen at least ten times. This chain connects TRBV12-3 or TRBV12-4 to TRBJ2-1, with TRBD1 as a possible D gene (6 bases). Trimming removed 6 bases at V and 4 bases at J, with 10 bases between. The CDR3 is made up of 13 amino acids. CDR3 nucleotides: TGTGCCAGCAGGACAGGTTTTTACAATGAGCAGTTCTTC. Protein sequence: CASRTGFYNEQFF.

This clonotype turned up a few times. The chain is built from TRBV18 and TRBJ1-1, with D perhaps TRBD1 (5 bases). The CDR3 sequence is 13 residues long. Germline V gene sequence: CDR1 KGHSH, CDR2 LQKENI. V lost 6 bases and J 6 bases, leaving 14 bases between the germline ends. The CDR3: CASSSGTEAEAFF. CDR3 DNA sequence: TGTGCCAGCTCCTCCGGGACGGAGGCTGAAGCTTTCTTT.

This clonotype was seen ten or more times. This chain joins TRBV12-5 and TRBJ1-2; the match to TRBD1 covers 7 bases. V lost 3 bases and J lost 3; bases outside the gene matches: 4. Germline values: CDR1 LGHNT, CDR2 FRNRAP. The CDR3 contains 14 residues. This CDR3 reads CASGFLGTDYGYTF. CDR3 DNA sequence: TGTGCTAGTGGTTTCCTCGGGACAGACTATGGCTACACCTTC.

This clonotype was recorded only once. Being one base from a much bigger clone, this may be a read error. This chain links TRBV12-3 or TRBV12-4 with TRBJ2-5, with 9 bases fitting TRBD2. This CDR3 contains 17 residues. CDR3: CANSPTRVAGAQETQYF. CDR3 nucleotides: TGTGCCAACAGTCCCACTAGGGTAGCGGGAGCCCAAGAGACCCAGTACTTC.

This clonotype was seen ten or more times. This rearrangement joins TRBV28 to TRBJ2-1, with D tentatively TRBD2 (7 bases). V was clipped by 7 bases and J by 3 bases, with 16 bases between them. The germline V gene encodes CDR1 MDHEN and CDR2 SYDVKM. The CDR3 spans 15 residues. In nucleotides, the CDR3 is TGTGCCAGCATTACGGGGGGCGGACTCTACAATGAGCAGTTCTTC. It specifies CASITGGGLYNEQFF.

This chain connects TRBV27 to TRBJ2-7, with a tentative D call TRBD1 (6 bases). Trimming pared 10 bases from V and 3 bases from J, leaving 13 bases between. Per germline, CDR1 MNHEY and CDR2 SMNVEV (reference sequence). The CDR3 loop spans 12 amino acids. The DNA of the CDR3 is TGTGCCACCACCCCAGGGGACTACGAGCAGTACTTC. This sequence encodes CATTPGDYEQYF.

This clonotype was picked up a small number of times. V is TRBV3-1 and J is TRBJ2-1; a possible D gene is TRBD2 (5 bases). The CDR3 length is 16 residues. The germline V gene encodes CDR1 LGHDT and CDR2 YNNKEL (reference sequence). The V and J ends lost 5 bases and 0 bases respectively, with 14 bases between them. In DNA, the CDR3 is TGTGCCAGCAGCGTAGGCGGGCTGAGCTCCTACAATGAGCAGTTCTTC. Translating it yields CASSVGGLSSYNEQFF.

The V and J genes are TRBV5-5 and TRBJ2-3; 9 bases are shared with TRBD2. V dropped 1 base and J dropped 4; count of bases not matched to a gene: 7. The CDR3 has 16 residues. Germline V gene lookup returns CDR1 SGHKS and CDR2 YYEKEE (reference sequence). DNA for the CDR3: TGTGCCAGCAGCTTGTTCGGTAGCGGGAGCCCAGATACGCAGTATTTT. It yields the protein CASSLFGSGSPDTQYF.

The chain employs TRBV7-6 and TRBJ2-7; 9 bases fit TRBD1. Germline values: CDR1 SGHVS, CDR2 FNYEAQ. V lost 1 base, J lost 6 bases, and 10 bases stayed unmatched. This CDR3 region has 16 residues. The CDR3 DNA reads as TGTGCCAGCAGCTTAGGATCGGGGACAGGGCCAGGCGAGCAGTACTTC. Its protein is CASSLGSGTGPGEQYF.

The table lists this clonotype with a few counts. V usage is TRBV28 and J usage is TRBJ2-2; 8 positions match TRBD1. J was trimmed by 3 bases and V by 4 bases; bases with no gene match: 4. Germline V gene data show CDR1 as MDHEN and CDR2 as SYDVKM. The CDR3 runs to 15 residues. The CDR3 is CASSSTGEDTGELFF. CDR3 bases: TGTGCCAGCAGTTCGACAGGGGAGGACACCGGGGAGCTGTTTTTT.

The chain employs TRBV20-1 and TRBJ1-5; D ambiguous. Germline CDR1 DFQATT, CDR2 SNEGSKA (reference sequence). V lost 5 bases and J lost 0, with 5 bases in between. CDR3 length: 12 residues. In DNA, the CDR3 is TGCAGTGCTGAAGATAGCAATCAGCCCCAGCATTTT. It translates to CSAEDSNQPQHF.

This clonotype has a handful of counts. The chain carries TRBV5-6 and TRBJ2-7, with 7 nucleotides matching TRBD1. With V trimmed by 4 bases and J by 1 base, 8 bases remained unmatched. Per the germline V gene, CDR1 is SGHDT and CDR2 is YYEEEE. The CDR3 spans 15 residues. The CDR3 here is CASSPPDRASYEQYF. CDR3 in DNA: TGTGCCAGCAGCCCGCCTGACAGGGCGTCCTACGAGCAGTACTTC.

This clonotype has just a few counts. The chain has TRBV27 and TRBJ1-3, with TRBD1 matching 9 bases. The ends lost 6 bases at V and 4 bases at J; junction bases unmatched: 7. Germline V lookup: CDR1 MNHEY, CDR2 SMNVEV (reference sequence). The length of the CDR3 is 15 residues. The chain's CDR3 is CASSPGDRAGNTIYF. CDR3 DNA: TGTGCCAGCAGCCCCGGGGACAGGGCGGGAAACACCATATATTTT.

This clonotype has a count of ten or more. The chain is built from TRBV2 and TRBJ2-5, with 7 bases lining up with TRBD2. V trimming: 5 bases; J trimming: 0 bases; junction bases outside the gene matches: 12. Germline lookup yields CDR1 SNHLY and CDR2 FYNNEI. The CDR3 totals 17 residues. CDR3 sequence reads: CASSSIGSGAYQETQYF. DNA for the CDR3: TGTGCCAGCAGTTCCATAGGGAGCGGGGCGTACCAAGAGACCCAGTACTTC.

This clonotype was counted many times. The chain recombines TRBV11-3 with TRBJ1-1; TRBD1 might be the D (6 bases). V dropped 3 bases and J dropped 4 bases, with 15 bases sitting between them. The V gene's germline CDR1 is SGHNT and CDR2 YENEEA. This CDR3 is 15 amino acids long. The CDR3 nucleotides read TGTGCCAGCAGCTTTGGGGGCAGGGATGTCACTGAAGCTTTCTTT. This translates into CASSFGGRDVTEAFF.